These T cell receptor beta chains were read from a single sample in a study of T-cell reconstitution after alpha-beta-depleted transplantation in children. TCRdb independently ran MiXCR on the PCR reads; one entry per CDR3 protein. The data contain under 70,000 distinct CDR3 sequences, approximately 11% of them singletons. Sequencing was performed on PBMCs, taken before TCRalphabeta/CD19-depleted stem cell transplant. These receptors all stem from a boy younger than 18 with acute myeloid leukemia, due to receive a stem cell transplant. Each CDR3 is given with its conserved first and last residue. D genes are given only for firm matches. Expanded clones are given a class, and other clones once, few, many or no size at all.

d_gene | j_gene | abundance | v_gene | CDR3nt | CDR3aa
NA | TRBJ1-2 | many | TRBV6-5 | TGTGCCAGCAGCCGTTCACGGCAGGGAAACTATGGCTACACCTTC | CASSRSRQGNYGYTF
NA | TRBJ1-1 | once | TRBV20-1 | TGCAGTGCTAGAGATTTGGCAGTCATGAACACTGAAGCTTTCTTT | CSARDLAVMNTEAFF
TRBD2 | TRBJ2-1 | many | TRBV28 | TGTGCCAGCAGTTTAAGGCTAGCGGGCAATGAGCAGTTCTTC | CASSLRLAGNEQFF
NA | TRBJ1-2 | many | TRBV4-1 | TGCGCCAGCAGCCAAGATCCGGGCGGGGACTATGGCTACACCTTC | CASSQDPGGDYGYTF
NA | TRBJ2-1 | NA | TRBV24-1 | TGTGCCACCAGTGATTGGCTAGGTGGAGGGGGCGGGGATGAGCAGTTCTTC | CATSDWLGGGGGDEQFF
TRBD1 | TRBJ2-1 | many | TRBV5-5 | TGTGCCAGCAGCTCGGGGACAGGACCCTACAATGAGCAGTTCTTC | CASSSGTGPYNEQFF
TRBD2 | TRBJ2-3 | many | TRBV4-1 | TGCGCCAGCAGCCAAGATACCTTAAGTAGCGGGGGGGCCGCAGATACGCAGTATTTT | CASSQDTLSSGGAADTQYF
NA | TRBJ2-5 | many | TRBV28 | TGTGCCAGCAGTCTTACAGGGACCCAAACGACCCAGTACTTC | CASSLTGTQTTQYF
NA | TRBJ2-7 | many | TRBV5-5 | TGTGCCAGCAGCCGAGGGTCCTCCTACGAGCAGTACTTC | CASSRGSSYEQYF
NA | TRBJ1-5 | many | TRBV5-1 | TGCGCCAGCAGCTTGGCGGCAGATAGGGAGCCCCAGCATTTT | CASSLAADREPQHF
NA | TRBJ1-1 | many | TRBV3-1 | TGTGCCAGCAGCAAAGAGAGGGTCACTGAAGCTTTCTTT | CASSKERVTEAFF
TRBD2 | TRBJ2-7 | many | TRBV7-3 | TGTGCCAGCAGCCGACTAGCGGCCCCCTACGAGCAGTACTTC | CASSRLAAPYEQYF
NA | TRBJ1-3 | many | TRBV7-2 | TGTGCCAGCAGCCCCTTCCGGGGGAATGGAAACACCATATATTTT | CASSPFRGNGNTIYF